The clone carrying this T cell receptor beta chain was seen at least ten times. TCRdb re-derived calls from the RT-PCR reads in MiXCR, one entry per CDR3 protein. In the table there are almost 700,000 distinct CDR3 sequences, 14% of which are singletons. This TCR was sampled from a female donor in good health, serving as a healthy control. Material for sequencing was memory CD4+ T cells from blood.

The CDR3: CSGVSGTKQFF. The CDR3, as DNA: TGCAGCGGCGTAAGTGGAACGAAGCAGTTCTTC. This chain links TRBV29-1 with TRBJ2-1; D remains unclear. The ends were cut back, 7 bases at V and 11 bases at J, with 15 bases in the middle. Germline CDR1 reads SQVTM; CDR2 reads ANQGSEA. The CDR3 is 11 residues long.